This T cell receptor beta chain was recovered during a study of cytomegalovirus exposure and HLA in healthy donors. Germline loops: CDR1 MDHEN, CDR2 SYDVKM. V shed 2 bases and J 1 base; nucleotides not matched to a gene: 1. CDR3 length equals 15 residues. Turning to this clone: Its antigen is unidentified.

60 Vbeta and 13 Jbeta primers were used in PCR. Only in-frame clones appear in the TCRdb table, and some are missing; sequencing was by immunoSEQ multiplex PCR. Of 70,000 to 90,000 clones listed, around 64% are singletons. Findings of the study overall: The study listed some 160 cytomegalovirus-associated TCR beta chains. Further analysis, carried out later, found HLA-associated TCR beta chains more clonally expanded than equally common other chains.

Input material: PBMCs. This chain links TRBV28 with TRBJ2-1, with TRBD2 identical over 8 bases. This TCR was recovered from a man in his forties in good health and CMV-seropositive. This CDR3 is CASSLAGGSYNEQFF. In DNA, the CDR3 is TGTGCCAGCAGTTTAGCGGGGGGATCCTACAATGAGCAGTTCTTC.